This passage covers 17 T cell receptor beta chains from one sample sequenced in a study of T cell repertoires in cytomegalovirus infection. TCRdb called the reads again in MiXCR, with one record for every CDR3 protein. The table has around 900,000 distinct CDR3 sequences, less than 35% seen once. The antigens these receptors bind are not known. Sequences were derived from cultured CD8+ T cells from PBMCs, sampled from culture after CMV antigen stimulation. The receptors were gathered from a human donor in good health (CMV status not recorded). Some clones in this sample may be carry-over from other donors' samples.

The rearrangement links TRBV6-1 to TRBJ2-1; perhaps TRBD1 as D (6 bases). CDR3 size: 15 residues. Germline V gene sequence: CDR1 MNHNS, CDR2 SASEGT. The V end was cut by 7 bases, the J end by 5 bases, with 18 bases between. This CDR3 is CASTLGHRRDNEQFF. The DNA for the CDR3 is TGTGCCAGCACCTTGGGACATCGCAGAGACAATGAGCAGTTCTTC.

This clonotype was observed a handful of times. The CDR3 DNA sequence: TGTGCCAGCAGTTACGGTGCTGGCAGCAACTACAATGAGCAGTTCTTC. Its protein product is CASSYGAGSNYNEQFF. This chain joins TRBV6-5 and TRBJ2-1, with unresolved D. Trimming shortened V by 2 bases and J by 3 bases, and 14 bases separated the two germline ends. The CDR3 has 16 amino acids. Germline V gene data show CDR1 as MNHEY and CDR2 as SVGAGI.

CDR3 in amino acids: CASSHTKGATYEQYF. CDR3 nucleotide sequence: TGCGCCAGCAGCCACACAAAGGGGGCGACCTACGAGCAGTACTTC. This chain connects TRBV4-1 to TRBJ2-7, with 7 bases that match TRBD1. Looked up from germline, CDR1 is MGHRA and CDR2 is YSYEKL. The V gene end was trimmed by 3 bases and the J gene end by 2 bases; junction bases not matched to a gene: 7. CDR3 size: 15 residues.

This clonotype occurred many times. The V and J genes are TRBV7-6 and TRBJ2-3, with D perhaps TRBD1 or TRBD2 (5 bases each). Germline V gene sequence: CDR1 SGHVS, CDR2 FNYEAQ. The length of the CDR3 is 16 residues. Deletions cut 0 bases from V and 1 base from J, with 11 bases between. The CDR3, as DNA: TGTGCCAGCAGCTTAGCGGCCAGGGAGCGCACAGATACGCAGTATTTT. Its translation: CASSLAARERTDTQYF. The full variable domain, in which reference TRBV7-6 and TRBJ2-3 provide the parts outside the CDR3, is GAGVSQSPRYKVTKRGQDVALRCDPISGHVSLYWYRQALGQGPEFLTYFNYEAQQDKSGLPNDRFSAERPEGSISTLTIQRTEQRDSAMYRCASSLAARERTDTQYFGPGTRLTVL.

The V call is TRBV7-9, the J call TRBJ2-2; TRBD1 matches at 8 bases. Germline-derived CDR1 and CDR2 are SEHNR and FQNEAQ (reference sequence). This CDR3 spans 13 amino acids. V was clipped by 5 bases and J by 7 bases; unmatched bases: 3. The CDR3 region has the DNA TGTGCCAGCAGCGAGGACAGGGACGGGGAGCTGTTTTTT. Protein: CASSEDRDGELFF. The entire variable domain, with the rest obtained from reference TRBV7-9 and TRBJ2-2, is as follows: DTGVSQNPRHKITKRGQNVTFRCDPISEHNRLYWYRQTLGQGPEFLTYFQNEAQLEKSRLLSDRFSAERPKGSFSTLEIQRTEQGDSAMYLCASSEDRDGELFFGEGSRLTVL.

The J gene is TRBJ1-1, the V gene TRBV7-6, with D perhaps matching TRBD1 (6 bases). The ends were cut back, 0 bases at V and 4 bases at J, with 9 bases in the middle. The CDR3 length is 14 residues. CDR1 is SGHVS and CDR2 is FNYEAQ in the germline V gene. In nucleotides, the CDR3 is TGTGCCAGCAGCTTAGCGGTACAGGGCACTGAAGCTTTCTTT. Its translation is CASSLAVQGTEAFF.

This clonotype was counted between two and nine times. The chain uses TRBV6-2 or TRBV6-3 and TRBJ2-1; 12 bases agree with TRBD2. The trim removed 7 bases at V and 6 bases at J, leaving 10 bases unmatched. CDR3 length equals 16 residues. CDR1 is MNHEY and CDR2 is SVGEGT in the germline V gene. In DNA form, the CDR3 reads TGTGCCAGCACCCTTGGACTAGCGGGGATGGGCAATGAGCAGTTCTTC. Its protein product is CASTLGLAGMGNEQFF.

The rearrangement uses TRBV4-2 and TRBJ2-1, with D uncertain. Germline assignment: CDR1 LGHNA and CDR2 YNFKEQ. The ends were cut back, 1 base at V and 12 bases at J, with 10 bases in the middle. This CDR3 contains 12 residues. CDR3 region: CASSQGEAPQFF. CDR3 sequence (DNA): TGTGCCAGCAGCCAAGGGGAAGCCCCGCAGTTCTTC.

The CDR3 DNA sequence: TGCGCCAGCAGCTCTGTTGCTGACATTCAGTACTTC. This gives the protein CASSSVADIQYF. The rearrangement joins TRBV4-1 to TRBJ2-4; the D is unclear. Germline V gives CDR1 MGHRA, CDR2 YSYEKL. This CDR3 is built from 12 residues. The ends were cut back, 5 bases at V and 8 bases at J, with 10 bases in the middle.

This clonotype was seen ten or more times. In DNA form, the CDR3 reads TGTGCCAGCAGCTTAACGGGCAGGGGAACTGAAGCTTTCTTT. This translates into CASSLTGRGTEAFF. The chain joins TRBV7-3 to TRBJ1-1; D is perhaps TRBD1 (6 bases). The CDR3 covers 14 residues. Germline loops: CDR1 SGHTA, CDR2 FQGTGA. V was pared by 0 bases and J by 5 bases, with 10 bases between.

This clonotype showed up just a few times. The CDR3 is CASSLATSLGGGANHEQYF. CDR3 DNA: TGTGCCAGCAGCCTGGCGACTAGCCTGGGCGGGGGGGCCAATCACGAGCAGTACTTC. The V call is TRBV4-2, the J call TRBJ2-7, with TRBD2 matching 9 bases. Germline V gene data show CDR1 as LGHNA and CDR2 as YNFKEQ. The CDR3 runs to 19 residues. J was trimmed by 5 bases and V by 4 bases; bases with no gene match: 21.

This clonotype was counted only a few times. Here the CDR3 DNA reads TGTGCCAGCAGCGGGGGACCTGTATACGAGCAGTACTTC. As protein: CASSGGPVYEQYF. The V gene is TRBV5-5, the J gene TRBJ2-7; D may match TRBD1 or TRBD2 (5 bases each). From germline, CDR1 is SGHKS and CDR2 YYEKEE (reference sequence). The CDR3 consists of 13 residues. Trimming cost V 4 bases and J 4 bases, with 12 bases left between them.

CDR3 DNA sequence: TGTGCCAGCAGTCTTTCGACAGGGGGGGGGGAGCAGTACGTC. Amino acids: CASSLSTGGGEQYV. The rearrangement joins TRBV6-2 or TRBV6-3 to TRBJ2-7, with TRBD1 identical over 9 bases. The V gene's germline CDR1 is MNHEY and CDR2 SVGEGT. The junction had 9 bases not matched to a gene; V was cut back by 5 bases and J by 7 bases. This CDR3 spans 14 amino acids.

This clonotype was counted a few times. The J gene is TRBJ2-5, the V gene TRBV29-1, with D unresolved. The CDR3 loop spans 13 amino acids. CDR1 is SQVTM and CDR2 is ANQGSEA in the germline V gene. Trimming removed 4 bases from V and 4 bases from J, with 13 bases in between. The CDR3 is CSVAGPQGETQYF. CDR3 DNA: TGCAGCGTTGCCGGGCCTCAAGGAGAGACCCAGTACTTC.

In its sample, this clonotype was seen a few times. The V and J genes are TRBV4-1 and TRBJ2-1; the match to TRBD1 covers 8 bases. V lost 4 bases and J lost 5; bases outside the gene matches: 10. There are 16 residues in the CDR3. Germline CDR1 reads MGHRA; CDR2 reads YSYEKL. In DNA form, the CDR3 reads TGCGCCAGCAGCCTAGAGATGGGACAGGAGAACAATGAGCAGTTCTTC. This codes for CASSLEMGQENNEQFF.

This clonotype has only a few counts. The chain is built from TRBV19 and TRBJ1-4; 7 bases agree with TRBD1. Trimming removed 4 bases from V and 7 bases from J; junction bases left unmatched: 6. The germline V gene encodes CDR1 LNHDA and CDR2 SQIVND (reference sequence). The CDR3 has 14 amino acids. The CDR3 DNA follows: TGTGCCAGTAGTACGACAGGGTGGAGTGAAAAACTGTTTTTT. This encodes CASSTTGWSEKLFF.

The chain has TRBV4-3 and TRBJ1-2; D gene unclear. V was cut by 0 bases and J by 6 bases, with 11 bases left in between. This CDR3 is built from 14 residues. Germline CDR1 and CDR2: LGHNA and YSLEER. CDR3 nucleotides: TGCGCCAGCAGCCAAGATGAAGGGTGGAATGGCTACACCTTC. Translation gives CASSQDEGWNGYTF.